This entry concerns a single T cell receptor (beta chain). Samples came from patients with localized non-small cell lung adenocarcinoma. This specimen comes from a study of CD4 and CD8 cells across lung adenocarcinoma regions. TCRdb reprocessed the PCR reads via MiXCR and lists one record per CDR3 protein. The table has 2,000 to 2,500 distinct CDR3 sequences, 51% seen once. The CDR3 consists of 15 residues. Looked up from germline, CDR1 is MNHNS and CDR2 is SASEGT. V trimming: 6 bases; J trimming: 6 bases; junction bases outside the gene matches: 11. The chain is built from TRBV6-1 and TRBJ2-1; 7 bases are shared with TRBD1. What was sequenced was CD4+ T cells from the center of a lung tumor. This receptor was taken from a female donor with lung adenocarcinoma. The CD4 and CD8 labels of this study may be unreliable. CDR3 DNA: TGTGCCAGCAGAAGAAACTCCGGGACAGCCAATGAGCAGTTCTTC. This sequence encodes CASRRNSGTANEQFF.